These T cell receptor beta chains were read from a single sample in a study of identical twins. Each CDR3 protein is one row after TCRdb ran MiXCR on the 5' RACE reads. The table includes approximately 1.8 million distinct CDR3 sequences, roughly a third detected once. The sequenced material came from cord blood. All receptors come from a newborn girl in good health. Each CDR3 is given with its conserved first and last residue. The D gene is left open where the match is weak. A row's size may be missing; if present it is once, few, many or a size class.

>TRBJ2-3|TRBV5-5|.|.
CASSLLPSLGDTQYF
TGTGCCAGCAGCCTACTCCCCTCGCTGGGAGATACGCAGTATTTT
>TRBJ1-4|TRBV6-2/TRBV6-3|few|TRBD1
CASSYVGTANEKLFF
TGTGCCAGCAGTTACGTCGGGACAGCTAATGAAAAACTGTTTTTT
>TRBJ2-7|TRBV3-1|.|.
CASSQRQTSYEQYF
TGTGCCAGCAGCCAAAGGCAGACGAGCTACGAGCAGTACTTC
>TRBJ2-1|TRBV20-1|.|.
CSARGIKGEQFF
TGCAGTGCTAGAGGGATAAAGGGAGAGCAGTTCTTC
>TRBJ2-5|TRBV6-6|.|.
CASGYSKVEETQYF
TGTGCCAGCGGTTACTCGAAGGTGGAAGAGACCCAGTACTTC
>TRBJ1-1|TRBV7-9|.|.
CASSPRQDNTEAFF
TGTGCCAGCAGCCCCCGACAGGACAACACTGAAGCTTTCTTT
>TRBJ2-5|TRBV20-1|few|TRBD2
CSAIPAGQRGPQETQYF
TGCAGTGCTATCCCCGCGGGGCAGCGGGGGCCACAAGAGACCCAGTACTTC
>TRBJ2-2|TRBV6-2/TRBV6-3|.|TRBD2
CASKGLAEPTGELFF
TGTGCCAGCAAGGGACTAGCGGAGCCTACCGGGGAGCTGTTTTTT
>TRBJ2-4|TRBV5-1|many|TRBD2
CASSPNLALRGLTKNIQYF
TGCGCCAGCAGCCCAAACCTAGCCCTGCGGGGGTTGACCAAAAACATTCAGTACTTC
>TRBJ1-6|TRBV7-2|.|.
CASSLLNLEGYNSPLHF
TGTGCCAGCAGCCTACTTAACCTCGAGGGATATAATTCACCCCTCCACTTT
>TRBJ2-1|TRBV12-3/TRBV12-4|few|.
CASSPSESSYNEQFF
TGTGCCAGCAGTCCTAGCGAGAGCTCCTACAATGAGCAGTTCTTC
>TRBJ2-7|TRBV20-1|few|.
CSARGGQPYEQYF
TGCAGTGCTAGAGGCGGACAGCCCTACGAGCAGTACTTC
>TRBJ2-1|TRBV24-1|few|TRBD2
CANGGEGWNEQFF
TGTGCCAACGGGGGGGAAGGGTGGAATGAGCAGTTCTTC
>TRBJ2-3|TRBV18|few|.
CASSPVGGTQYF
TGTGCCAGCTCACCTGTCGGGGGTACGCAGTATTTT
>TRBJ2-1|TRBV28|many|.
CASSLTGRDEQFF
TGTGCCAGCAGTCTAACAGGGAGGGATGAGCAGTTCTTC
>TRBJ1-2|TRBV29-1|many|.
CSVEDRDPDYGYTF
TGCAGCGTTGAAGATCGAGACCCGGACTATGGCTACACCTTC
>TRBJ2-2|TRBV12-5|.|TRBD2
CASGFSGGSTGELFF
TGTGCTAGTGGTTTCAGCGGGGGGAGCACCGGGGAGCTGTTTTTT
>TRBJ2-3|TRBV10-3|once|.
CAKGTYSTDTQYF
TGTGCCAAAGGGACTTATAGCACAGATACGCAGTATTTT
>TRBJ2-7|TRBV5-1|.|.
CASSLGTPRDHEQYF
TGCGCCAGCAGCTTGGGGACTCCCCGGGACCACGAGCAGTACTTC
>TRBJ2-1|TRBV9|few|TRBD2
CASSVGTSGTPAYNEQFF
TGTGCCAGCAGCGTGGGGACTAGCGGGACGCCGGCCTACAATGAGCAGTTCTTC
>TRBJ2-1|TRBV27|.|TRBD1
CASRLGQGYGNEQFF
TGTGCCAGCCGACTGGGACAGGGGTACGGGAATGAGCAGTTCTTC
>TRBJ1-1|TRBV5-1|.|TRBD1
CASKLETGGTNTEAFF
TGCGCCAGCAAATTGGAGACAGGGGGCACGAACACTGAAGCTTTCTTT